This T cell receptor (beta chain) is drawn from a study of identical twins (dated by TCRdb to the mid-2010s). With regard to the full study: The study deep-sequenced TCR alpha and beta repertoires from monozygotic twins, unrelated adults of various ages and cord blood to test whether fetal clonotypes persist. To rule out contamination, the twin experiments were replicated at different times with different library preparation protocols. The paper's findings and limits, for the study overall: Zero-insertion analyses could be partly confounded by invariant T cells such as MAIT and iNKT, although diverse VJ usage argued against such confounding for most clonotypes. Out-of-frame TCR alpha sharing in monozygotic twins was systematically underestimated by recombination models, whereas sharing between unrelated individuals was in agreement with the recombination models. Abundant cord blood beta clonotypes carried fewer insertions; young adult naive repertoires showed a weaker similar trend, while memory repertoires showed none. The excess sharing between twins in beta out-of-frame sequences was weaker because fewer shared sequences reduced the signal-to-noise ratio. Because the same donors could not be followed over many years, the conclusions relied on cross-sectional statistical analysis. Compared with coincidental sharing between unrelated individuals, out-of-frame TCR alpha sequences shared between twins had an excess of sequences with low generation probability.

Every donor in the study was a healthy Caucasian. Three pairs of female monozygotic twins, all aged about 18 to 30 years, made up the twin cohort. The RNA used for TCR libraries was isolated from peripheral blood mononuclear cells. The library relied on 5' RACE. The sequencing machine was an Illumina HiSeq 2000. Template switching introduced a universal primer binding site; the final cDNA contained a unique molecular identifier, enabling accurate counting of TCR cDNA molecules. Specific primers in the conserved constant-segment region were used to synthesize first-strand cDNA for TCR alpha and beta chains. To control for contamination, each cDNA library was double barcoded with a SMART-Mk sample barcode plus Illumina barcodes. TruSeq adapter sequences and Illumina sample barcodes were added in two successive PCR steps. The TCR alpha and beta cDNA libraries were sequenced on the Illumina HiSeq platform using custom primers. The study's own analysis went as follows. MiGEC processed the raw reads to extract unique molecular identifiers, while MiXCR was used to determine the CDR3 positions. For each individual, recombination models were inferred using an EM algorithm with the repgenHMM and IGoR tools. Shared clonotype analysis was performed with the tcR package in R, normalizing sharing by the product of cloneset sizes. To study raw recombination free of thymic and clonal selection effects, out-of-frame nonproductive sequences were analyzed. TCRdb handled the public reads itself, with Q25 trimming in fastp and clone calling in MiXCR, and kept productive beta chains. Each record represents a unique CDR3 protein, reported with the most common genes and DNA among its rows. It is TCRdb's table, rather than the study itself, that gives the V and J calls and clone size. This sample holds hundreds of thousands of distinct CDR3 sequences; about 9.4% were observed only once. The ten largest clones take up around 0.98% of the sample.

The CDR3 covers 13 residues, taking in both the cysteine and the phenylalanine. The DNA shown is the 39-base CDR3, in frame from base 1. CDR1 and CDR2 are drawn from the germline V gene (reference sequence): MNHEY, SMNVEV. V and J lose 3 bases and 3 bases, and a span of 9 bases separates them. As regards this clonotype: Its binding antigen is unknown. Per-nucleotide qualities are absent, and no much larger clonotype sits a single base away.

These data were also reused for a study on yellow fever vaccine responses in identical twins. As noted in the second study: The authors reported that the T cell response to vaccination in identical twins appeared partly convergent and partly personalized. The study precisely tracked vaccine-responding T cell clones in identical twins.

The sequence is built from TRBV27 and TRBJ2-7; the D gene assignment is ambiguous. The sequence was collected from a woman between 18 and 29 years old in good health. Sequenced input: PBMCs. CDR3 loop: CASSFGLIYEQYF. The DNA sequence reads TGTGCCAGCAGTTTCGGGTTGATCTACGAGCAGTACTTC.